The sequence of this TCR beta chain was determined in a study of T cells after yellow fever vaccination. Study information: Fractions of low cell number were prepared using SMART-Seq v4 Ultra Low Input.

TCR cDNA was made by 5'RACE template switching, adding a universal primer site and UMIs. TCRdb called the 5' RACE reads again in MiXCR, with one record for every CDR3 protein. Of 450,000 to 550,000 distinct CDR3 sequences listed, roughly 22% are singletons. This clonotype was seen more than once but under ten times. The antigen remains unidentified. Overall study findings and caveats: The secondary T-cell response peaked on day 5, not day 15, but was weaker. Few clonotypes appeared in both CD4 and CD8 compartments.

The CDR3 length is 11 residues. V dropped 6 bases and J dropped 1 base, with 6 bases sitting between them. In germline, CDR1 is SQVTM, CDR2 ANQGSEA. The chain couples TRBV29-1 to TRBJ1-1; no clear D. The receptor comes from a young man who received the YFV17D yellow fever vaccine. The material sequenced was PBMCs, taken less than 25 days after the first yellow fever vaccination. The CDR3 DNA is TGCAGCGTCGACGGGAACACTGAAGCTTTCTTT. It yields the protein CSVDGNTEAFF. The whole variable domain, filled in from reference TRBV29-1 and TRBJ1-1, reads SAVISQKPSRDICQRGTSLTIQCQVDSQVTMMFWYRQQPGQSLTLIATANQGSEATYESGFVIDKFPISRPNLTFSTLTVSNMSPEDSSIYLCSVDGNTEAFFGQGTRLTVV.